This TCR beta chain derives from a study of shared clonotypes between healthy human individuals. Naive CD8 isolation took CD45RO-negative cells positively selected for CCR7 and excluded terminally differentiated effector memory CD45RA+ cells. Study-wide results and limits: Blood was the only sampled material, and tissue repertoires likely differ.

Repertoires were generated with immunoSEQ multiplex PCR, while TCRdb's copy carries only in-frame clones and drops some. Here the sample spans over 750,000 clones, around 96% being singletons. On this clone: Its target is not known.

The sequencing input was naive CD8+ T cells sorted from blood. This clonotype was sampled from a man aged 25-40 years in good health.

The DNA for the CDR3 is TGTGCCAGCAGTGAAACAATGAGCGGGGGCTACGAGCAGTACTTC. Translated, it gives CASSETMSGGYEQYF. The J gene is TRBJ2-7, the V gene TRBV2, with 8 nucleotides matching TRBD2. From germline, CDR1 is SNHLY and CDR2 FYNNEI. J lost 3 bases, V lost 2 bases, and 6 bases had no gene match. This CDR3 has 15 amino acids.